Sequencing of this T cell receptor beta chain was carried out in a study of post-analysis software for immune sequencing data (dated by TCRdb to about 2015). For the wider study: Relapsing-remitting, secondary progressive and progressive-relapsing multiple sclerosis were recorded as disease courses, and subtype annotation was lacking for some patients. A subset of samples was prepared in parallel using single-end sample barcoding, then pooled and co-amplified after Illumina adapter ligation. The multiple sclerosis patient repertoires were compared with more than 10 previously published healthy control repertoires from donors aged about 6 to 26 years. Results the study describes overall, beyond this receptor: About five TRBV segments, including TRBV5-6, TRBV5-1 and TRBV20-1, were significantly more frequent in patients than controls. Strong co-clustering of samples prepared in the same batch was shown by direct clustering with F measure, prompting a batch-effect correction. The control group was slightly older than the multiple sclerosis patient group. Significantly lower normalized Chao1 diversity was found in multiple sclerosis patients than in controls, suggesting substantial peripheral T-cell clonal expansion.

This clonotype was seen a few times. The antigen it binds to is not known. No base qualities exist here, and no much larger clone lies one base off it. The library was generated by PCR. The sample was run on an Illumina HiSeq 2500. To reduce PCR and sequencing biases, unique molecular identifiers were built into the TCR beta cDNA libraries. Every 1 to 10 million input T cells yielded roughly 500,000 cDNA molecules, meaning each molecule approximated one T cell. The same protocol used for the earlier healthy control dataset was applied to prepare and sequence the patient libraries. Samples belonging to the same batch were prepared together, multiplexed and sequenced on a shared HiSeq lane. The original methods were these. MIGEC handled the raw barcoded reads, throwing out single-read molecular identifier groups before consensus assembly and CDR3 extraction. VDJtools was used for post-analysis of the clonotype tables, with diversity normalized by down-sampling every dataset to the smallest sample size. To correct batch-related cross-sample contamination, repertoire overlap clustering matched CDR3 amino acid sequences but not nucleotide sequences. TCRdb reprocessed the public reads (quality trimming at Q25 with fastp, clone calling with MiXCR) and kept in-frame beta chains. Every CDR3 protein is listed once, alongside the most common genes and DNA of its rows. TCRdb's processing, not the authors' own work, is the source of the V and J calls. This sample gives hundreds of thousands of distinct CDR3 sequences in total; roughly 40% of them show up just once. The ten largest clones represent 1.5% to 2% of the sample.

To demonstrate the VDJtools post-analysis software, TCR beta repertoires were profiled from the peripheral blood of about 14 young patients with multiple sclerosis. Multiple sclerosis patients were children and adolescents aged 6 to 15 years. The germline V gene yields SGHTA for CDR1 and FQGNSA for CDR2. The CDR3 numbers 17 residues from cysteine through phenylalanine. The sequence is cut down to CDR3 DNA, 51 bases in frame from base 1. The V end gives up 5 bases and the J end 0 bases, leaving 8 bases in the junction not matched to a gene. The sample taken for sequencing was blood. The chain links TRBV7-2 with TRBJ2-3, with TRBD2 identical over 10 junction bases. The sequence came from a girl aged 5 to 17 with multiple sclerosis. The nucleotides are TGTGCCAGCAGCCTCCGAGCGGGGGGGCTTAGCACAGATACGCAGTATTTT. This encodes CASSLRAGGLSTDTQYF.